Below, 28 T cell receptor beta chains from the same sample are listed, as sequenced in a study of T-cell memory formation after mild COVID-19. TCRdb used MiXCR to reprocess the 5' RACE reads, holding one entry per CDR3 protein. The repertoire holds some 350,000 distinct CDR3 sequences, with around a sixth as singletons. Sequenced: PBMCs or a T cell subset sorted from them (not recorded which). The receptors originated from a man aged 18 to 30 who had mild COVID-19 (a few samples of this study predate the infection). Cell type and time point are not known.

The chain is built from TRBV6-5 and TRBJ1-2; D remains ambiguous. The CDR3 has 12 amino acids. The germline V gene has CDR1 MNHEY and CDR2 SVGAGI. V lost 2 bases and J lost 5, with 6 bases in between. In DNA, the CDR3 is TGTGCCAGCAGTTACCCGGGGTATGGCTACACCTTC. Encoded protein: CASSYPGYGYTF.

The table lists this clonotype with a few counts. This chain's CDR3 is CASSGYGLGRGEQYF. The DNA for the CDR3 is TGCGCCAGCAGCGGGTACGGGCTTGGCCGGGGTGAGCAGTACTTC. The chain joins TRBV5-1 to TRBJ2-7, with TRBD2 as a possible D gene (5 bases). CDR1 and CDR2 (germline): SGHRS, YFSETQ. The CDR3 is made up of 15 amino acids. V shed 4 bases and J shed 7 bases, with 21 bases lying between them.

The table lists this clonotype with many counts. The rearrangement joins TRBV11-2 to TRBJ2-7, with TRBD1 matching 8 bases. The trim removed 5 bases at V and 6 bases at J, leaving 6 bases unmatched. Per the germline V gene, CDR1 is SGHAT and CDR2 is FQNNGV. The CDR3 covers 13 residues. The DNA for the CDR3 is TGTGCCAGCAGCACGACAGGGGTAGGCGAGCAGTACGTC. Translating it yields CASSTTGVGEQYV.

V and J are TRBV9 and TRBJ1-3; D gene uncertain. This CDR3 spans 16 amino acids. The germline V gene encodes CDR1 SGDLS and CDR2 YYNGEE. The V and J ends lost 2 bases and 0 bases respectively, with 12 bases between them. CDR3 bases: TGTGCCAGCAGCGTTAGCAGTCCAAGCTCTGGAAACACCATATATTTT. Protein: CASSVSSPSSGNTIYF.

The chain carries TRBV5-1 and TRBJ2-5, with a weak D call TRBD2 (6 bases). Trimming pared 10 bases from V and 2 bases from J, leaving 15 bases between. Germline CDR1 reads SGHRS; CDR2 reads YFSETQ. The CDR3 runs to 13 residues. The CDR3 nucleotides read TGCGCCTGCACAACCCGGGGGCAAGAGACCCAGTACTTC. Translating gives CACTTRGQETQYF.

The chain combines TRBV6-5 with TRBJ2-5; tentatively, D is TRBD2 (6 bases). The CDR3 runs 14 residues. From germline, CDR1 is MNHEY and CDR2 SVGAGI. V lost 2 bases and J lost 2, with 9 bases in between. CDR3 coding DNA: TGTGCCAGCAGTTACCGAGCGGGTCAAGAGACCCAGTACTTC. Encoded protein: CASSYRAGQETQYF.

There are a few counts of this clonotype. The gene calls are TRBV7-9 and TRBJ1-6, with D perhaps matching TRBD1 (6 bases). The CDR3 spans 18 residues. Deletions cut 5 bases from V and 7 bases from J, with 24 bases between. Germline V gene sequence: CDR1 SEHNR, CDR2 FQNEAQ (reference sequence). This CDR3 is CASSGPEQGQIGNSPLHF. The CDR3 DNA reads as TGTGCCAGCAGCGGACCCGAACAGGGTCAGATCGGCAATTCACCCCTCCACTTT.

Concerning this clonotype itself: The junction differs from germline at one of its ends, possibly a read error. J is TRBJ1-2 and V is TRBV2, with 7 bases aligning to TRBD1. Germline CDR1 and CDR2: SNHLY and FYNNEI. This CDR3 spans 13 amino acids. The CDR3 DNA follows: TGTGCCAGCAGCGAAGACAGGGAGGGTGGCTACACCTTC. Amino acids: CASSEDREGGYTF.

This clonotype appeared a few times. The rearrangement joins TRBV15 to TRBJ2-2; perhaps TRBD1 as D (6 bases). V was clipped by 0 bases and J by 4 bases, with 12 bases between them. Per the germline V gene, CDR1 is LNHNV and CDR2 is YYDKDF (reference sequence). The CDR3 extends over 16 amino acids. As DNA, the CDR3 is TGTGCCACCAGCAGAGATCCTACAGGGCCCACCGGGGAGCTGTTTTTT. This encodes CATSRDPTGPTGELFF.

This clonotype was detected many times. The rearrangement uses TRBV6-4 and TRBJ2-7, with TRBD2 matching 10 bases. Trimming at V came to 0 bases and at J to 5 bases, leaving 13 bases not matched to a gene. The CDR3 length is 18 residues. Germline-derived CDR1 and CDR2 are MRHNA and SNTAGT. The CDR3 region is CASSDSTASGGLKHEQYV. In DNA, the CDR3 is TGTGCCAGCAGTGACTCGACGGCTAGCGGGGGCCTTAAGCACGAGCAGTACGTC.

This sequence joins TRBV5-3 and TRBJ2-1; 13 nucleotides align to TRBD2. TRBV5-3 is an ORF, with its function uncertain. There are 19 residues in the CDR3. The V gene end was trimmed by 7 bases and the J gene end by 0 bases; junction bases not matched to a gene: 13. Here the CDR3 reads CAREPGLAGYHSSYNEQFF. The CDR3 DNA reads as TGTGCCAGAGAGCCGGGACTAGCGGGATACCATAGCTCCTACAATGAGCAGTTCTTC.

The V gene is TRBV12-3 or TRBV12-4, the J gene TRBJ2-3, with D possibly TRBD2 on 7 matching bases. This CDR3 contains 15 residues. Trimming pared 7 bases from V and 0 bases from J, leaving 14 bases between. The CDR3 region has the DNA TGTGCCAGCAACCCGGGGGGCCGTAGCACAGATACGCAGTATTTT. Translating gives CASNPGGRSTDTQYF.

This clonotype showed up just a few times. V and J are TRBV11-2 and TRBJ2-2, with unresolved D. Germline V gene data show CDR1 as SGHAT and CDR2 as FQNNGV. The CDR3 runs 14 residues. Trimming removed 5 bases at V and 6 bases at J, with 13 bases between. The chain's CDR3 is CASSPQTRPGELFF. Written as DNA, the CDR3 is TGTGCCAGCAGCCCACAGACTCGGCCCGGGGAGCTGTTTTTT.

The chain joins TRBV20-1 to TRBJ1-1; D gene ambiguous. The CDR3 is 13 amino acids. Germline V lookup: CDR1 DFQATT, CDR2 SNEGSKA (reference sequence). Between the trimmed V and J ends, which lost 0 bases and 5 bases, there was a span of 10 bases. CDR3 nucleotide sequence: TGCAGTGCTAGAGATCCGTGGCGGACTGAAGCTTTCTTT. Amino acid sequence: CSARDPWRTEAFF.

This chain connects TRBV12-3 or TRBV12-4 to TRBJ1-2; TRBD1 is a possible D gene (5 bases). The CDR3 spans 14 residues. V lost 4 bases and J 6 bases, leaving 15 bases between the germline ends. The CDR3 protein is CASSYGREYHGYTF. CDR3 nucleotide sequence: TGTGCCAGCAGTTACGGCAGGGAATATCATGGCTACACCTTC.

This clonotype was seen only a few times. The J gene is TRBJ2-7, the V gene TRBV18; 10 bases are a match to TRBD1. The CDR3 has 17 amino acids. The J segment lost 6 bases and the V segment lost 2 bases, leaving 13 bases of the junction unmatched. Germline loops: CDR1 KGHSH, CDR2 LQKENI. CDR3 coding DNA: TGTGCCAGCTCACCAACTCCCTCCGGACAGGGGGGGAGCGAGCAGTACTTC. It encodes CASSPTPSGQGGSEQYF. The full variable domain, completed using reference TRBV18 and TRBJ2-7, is NAGVMQNPRHLVRRRGQEARLRCSPMKGHSHVYWYRQLPEEGLKFMVYLQKENIIDESGMPKERFSAEFPKEGPSILRIQQVVRGDSAAYFCASSPTPSGQGGSEQYFGPGTRLTVT.

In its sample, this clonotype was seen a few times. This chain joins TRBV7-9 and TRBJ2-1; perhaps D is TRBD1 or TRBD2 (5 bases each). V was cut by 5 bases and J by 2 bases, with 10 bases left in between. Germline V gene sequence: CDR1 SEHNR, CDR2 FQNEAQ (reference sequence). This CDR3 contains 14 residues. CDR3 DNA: TGTGCCAGCAGCCTCCGGGGCCCCTACAATGAGCAGTTCTTC. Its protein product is CASSLRGPYNEQFF.

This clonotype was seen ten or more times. The CDR3 sequence is CSVVETVETQYF. The CDR3, as DNA: TGCAGCGTTGTAGAGACAGTCGAGACCCAGTACTTC. This chain joins TRBV29-1 and TRBJ2-5; a weak D match, TRBD1 (5 bases). The germline gives CDR1 SQVTM, CDR2 ANQGSEA. This CDR3 has 12 residues. V lost 4 bases and J lost 5, with 11 bases in between.

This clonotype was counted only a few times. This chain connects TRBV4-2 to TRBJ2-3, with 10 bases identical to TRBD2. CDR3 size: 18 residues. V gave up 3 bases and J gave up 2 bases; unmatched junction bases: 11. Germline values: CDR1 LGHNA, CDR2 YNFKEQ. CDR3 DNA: TGTGCCAGCAGCCAGGCCCCGACTAGCGGGCGAAACACAGATACGCAGTATTTT. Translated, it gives CASSQAPTSGRNTDTQYF.

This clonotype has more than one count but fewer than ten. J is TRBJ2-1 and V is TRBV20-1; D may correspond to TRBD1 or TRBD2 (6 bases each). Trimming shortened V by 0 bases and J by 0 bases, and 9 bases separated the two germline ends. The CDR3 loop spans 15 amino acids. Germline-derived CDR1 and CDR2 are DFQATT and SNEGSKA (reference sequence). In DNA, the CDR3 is TGCAGTGCTAGAGAAAGGGGGGACTCCTACAATGAGCAGTTCTTC. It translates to CSARERGDSYNEQFF.

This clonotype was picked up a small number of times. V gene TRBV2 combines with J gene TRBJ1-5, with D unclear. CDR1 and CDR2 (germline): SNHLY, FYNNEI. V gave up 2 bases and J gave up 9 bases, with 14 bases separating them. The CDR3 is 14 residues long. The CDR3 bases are TGTGCCAGCAGTGAAAATGTGAGCTTCCGGCCCCAGCATTTT. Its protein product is CASSENVSFRPQHF.

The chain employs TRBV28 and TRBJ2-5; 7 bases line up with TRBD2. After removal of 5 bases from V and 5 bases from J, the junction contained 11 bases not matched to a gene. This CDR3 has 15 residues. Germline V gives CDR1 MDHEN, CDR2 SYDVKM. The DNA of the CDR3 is TGTGCCAGCAGTCTTCCTCGCGGGGGTTCGGAGACCCAGTACTTC. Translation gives CASSLPRGGSETQYF.

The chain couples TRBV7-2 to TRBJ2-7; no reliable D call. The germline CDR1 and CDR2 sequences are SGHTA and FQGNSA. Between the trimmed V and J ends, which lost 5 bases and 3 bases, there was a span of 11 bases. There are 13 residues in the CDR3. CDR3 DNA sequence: TGTGCCAGCAGCCTACAAGTGGACTACGAGCAGTACTTC. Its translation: CASSLQVDYEQYF. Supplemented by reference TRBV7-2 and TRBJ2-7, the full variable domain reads GAGVSQSPSNKVTEKGKDVELRCDPISGHTALYWYRQSLGQGLEFLIYFQGNSAPDKSGLPSDRFSAERTGGSVSTLTIQRTQQEDSAVYLCASSLQVDYEQYFGPGTRLTVT.

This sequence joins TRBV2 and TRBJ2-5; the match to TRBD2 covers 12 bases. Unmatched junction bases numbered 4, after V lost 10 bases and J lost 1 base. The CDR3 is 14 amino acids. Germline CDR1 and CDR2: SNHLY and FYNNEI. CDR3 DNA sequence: TGTGCCACCCGGACTAGCGGGGTCCAAGAGACCCAGTACTTC. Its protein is CATRTSGVQETQYF.

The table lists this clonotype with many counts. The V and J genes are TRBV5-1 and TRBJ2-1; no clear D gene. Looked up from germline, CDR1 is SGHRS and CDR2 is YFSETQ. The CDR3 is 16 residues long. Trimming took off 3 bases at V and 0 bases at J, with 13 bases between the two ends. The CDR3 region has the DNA TGCGCCAGCAGCTCCCTTGGCCGAGGCTCCTACAATGAGCAGTTCTTC. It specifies CASSSLGRGSYNEQFF.

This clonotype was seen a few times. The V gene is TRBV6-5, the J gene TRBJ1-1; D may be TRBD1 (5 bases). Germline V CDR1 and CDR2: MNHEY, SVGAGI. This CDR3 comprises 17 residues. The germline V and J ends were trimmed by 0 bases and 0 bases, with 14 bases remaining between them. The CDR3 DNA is TGTGCCAGCAGTTACTCGATGGGGTTAGGGGTGAACACTGAAGCTTTCTTT. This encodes CASSYSMGLGVNTEAFF.

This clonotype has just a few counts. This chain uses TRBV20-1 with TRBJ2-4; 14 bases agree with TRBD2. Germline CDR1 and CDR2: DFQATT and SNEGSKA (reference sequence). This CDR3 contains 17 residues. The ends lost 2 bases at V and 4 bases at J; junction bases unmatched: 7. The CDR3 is CSARLGTSGGLKNIQYF. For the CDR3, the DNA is TGCAGTGCTAGACTAGGGACTAGCGGGGGTCTGAAAAACATTCAGTACTTC.

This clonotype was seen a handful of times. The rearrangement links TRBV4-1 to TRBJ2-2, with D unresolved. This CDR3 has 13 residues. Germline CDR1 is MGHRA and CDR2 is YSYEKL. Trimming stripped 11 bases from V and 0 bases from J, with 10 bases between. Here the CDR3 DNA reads TGCGCCTCCGTTGGCCCGAACACCGGGGAGCTGTTTTTT. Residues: CASVGPNTGELFF.